The present T cell receptor beta chain was sequenced within a study of CD8+CD57+ T cells in acquired aplastic anemia. Using genomic DNA as the template, TCR beta VDJ and CDR3 profiling was carried out. TCRdb re-analysed the reads in MiXCR, keeping a single row per CDR3 protein. Seen here are around 500,000 distinct CDR3 sequences, 25% to 40% observed once, and the top ten hold nearly 0.85%. General study results and limits: No significant patient-versus-control difference appeared in CD8+ Simpson's diversity.

CD8+CD57+ cell expansion had been shown by flow cytometry in patients chosen for sequencing. Each patient carried a diagnosis of severe acquired aplastic anemia. A few counts support this clonotype. Its target is not known. Material for sequencing was sorted CD4+, CD8+, or CD8+CD57+ T cells (not recorded which) from PBMCs. The TCR sequence derives from a human donor with aplastic anemia.

The CDR3 nucleotides read TGTGCCAGCAGCCAAATCACAGGGGGAAGCAATCAGCCCCAGCATTTT. It specifies CASSQITGGSNQPQHF. The rearrangement uses TRBV4-2 and TRBJ1-5; 8 positions match TRBD1. Germline lookup yields CDR1 LGHNA and CDR2 YNFKEQ. The V segment lost 2 bases and the J segment 1 base; nucleotides outside the gene matches: 4. CDR3 length: 16 residues.